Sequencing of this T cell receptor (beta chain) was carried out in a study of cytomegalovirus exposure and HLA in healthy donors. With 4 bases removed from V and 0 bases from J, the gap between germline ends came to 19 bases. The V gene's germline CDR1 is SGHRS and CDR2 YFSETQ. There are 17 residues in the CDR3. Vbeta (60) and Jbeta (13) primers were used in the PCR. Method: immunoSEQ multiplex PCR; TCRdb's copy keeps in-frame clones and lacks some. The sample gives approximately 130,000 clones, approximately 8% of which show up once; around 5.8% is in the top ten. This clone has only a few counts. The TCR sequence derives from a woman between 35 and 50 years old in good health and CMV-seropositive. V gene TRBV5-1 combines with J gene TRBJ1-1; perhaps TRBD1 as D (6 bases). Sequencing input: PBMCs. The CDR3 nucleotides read TGCGCCAGCAGCCCCCTTGATGGGGGCCTCATGAACACTGAAGCTTTCTTT. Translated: CASSPLDGGLMNTEAFF.